This T cell receptor (beta chain) emerged from a study of blood T cell repertoires in COVID-19. The overall study: T cells, B-cell-depleted T cells, or PBMCs supplied cDNA or gDNA.

The germline gives CDR1 SNHLY, CDR2 FYNNEI. This CDR3 has 14 amino acids. Trimming took off 6 bases at V and 5 bases at J, with 16 bases between the two ends. The table came from immunoSEQ multiplex PCR; TCRdb's copy has only in-frame clones and leaves some out. The sample has about 180,000 clones, 86% seen once. Assignment of participants to cohorts was predicated upon participant-reported clinical history. This receptor was obtained from a woman aged 30 to 39 who had recovered from COVID-19. The material sequenced was PBMCs or T cells enriched from blood (not recorded which). The V gene is TRBV2, the J gene TRBJ2-5; D remains ambiguous. Written as DNA, the CDR3 is TGTGCCAGCAGGGCTAGAACAAGTAGGGAGACCCAGTACTTC. Protein: CASRARTSRETQYF.